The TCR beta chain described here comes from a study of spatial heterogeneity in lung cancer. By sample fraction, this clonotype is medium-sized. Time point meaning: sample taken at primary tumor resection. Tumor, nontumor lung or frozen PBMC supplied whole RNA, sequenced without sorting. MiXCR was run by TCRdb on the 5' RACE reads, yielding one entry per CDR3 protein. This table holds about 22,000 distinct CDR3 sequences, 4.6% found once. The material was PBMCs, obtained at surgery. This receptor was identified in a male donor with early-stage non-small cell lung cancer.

The CDR3 loop reads CSAPSLHHRNTEAFF. In DNA, the CDR3 is TGCAGTGCCCCCTCCCTCCACCACAGGAACACTGAAGCTTTCTTT. This sequence joins TRBV20-1 and TRBJ1-1; D gene ambiguous. Germline V gene data show CDR1 as DFQATT and CDR2 as SNEGSKA (reference sequence). The V and J ends lost 6 bases and 1 base respectively, with 18 bases between them. This CDR3 has 15 amino acids.